This is a list of T cell receptor beta chains from one sample in a study of molecular identifiers for immune sequencing clone quantification. MiXCR, applied by TCRdb to the PCR reads, yields one record per CDR3 protein. The sample records fewer than 30,000 distinct CDR3 sequences, under 20% being singletons. The sequenced sample was naive CD8+ T cells from blood, with Jurkat cell RNA spiked in. These receptors all stem from a human donor in good health. Some libraries in this study had Jurkat cell RNA spiked in. Both conserved end residues are part of each CDR3. A D gene is named only where the DNA matches it firmly. Not every row has a clone size; where given, it reads once, few, many or a size class.

j_call clone_size v_call d_call cdr3_length cdr3_nt cdr3_aa
TRBJ2-5 many TRBV4-1 TRBD2 15 TGCGCCAGCAGCCAAGCCCGCGGGGGGCAAGAGACCCAGTACTTC CASSQARGGQETQYF
TRBJ2-7 many TRBV27 NA 14 TGTGCCAGCAGCGAAACGGGGCCCTCCTACGAGCAGTACTTC CASSETGPSYEQYF
TRBJ1-5 medium-sized TRBV4-3 NA 17 TGCGCCAGCAGCCAAGATAGGCAGGGTGATAGCAATCAGCCCCAGCATTTT CASSQDRQGDSNQPQHF
TRBJ1-3 many TRBV7-9 NA 18 TGTGCCAGCAGCTTCCCGCTGCACAACCGACAGTCTGGAAACACCATATATTTT CASSFPLHNRQSGNTIYF
TRBJ2-1 many TRBV11-3 NA 16 TGTGCCAGCAGCTTAGGGTCCGGGACATACTACAATGAGCAGTTCTTC CASSLGSGTYYNEQFF
TRBJ1-2 many TRBV13 TRBD1 12 TGTGCCAGCAGCCCCCCCGGAGGGGGCTGCACCTTC CASSPPGGGCTF
TRBJ2-1 many TRBV20-1 TRBD2 17 TGCAGTGCTAGAGATCATAGCGGGGGGAAACCGGGGAATGAGCAGTTCTTC CSARDHSGGKPGNEQFF
TRBJ2-5 many TRBV6-2/TRBV6-3 NA 14 TGTGCCAGCAGCCAATCCGCGGGGGCAGAGACCCAGTACTTC CASSQSAGAETQYF
TRBJ2-7 many TRBV20-1 NA 13 TGCAGTGCTAGAGGTAGGGCGTCCTACGAGCAGTACTTC CSARGRASYEQYF
TRBJ2-3 many TRBV20-1 TRBD1 19 TGCAGTGCTAGAGTATTAAGGTTGGGACAGGGGGTCTTCACAGATACGCAGTATTTT CSARVLRLGQGVFTDTQYF
TRBJ2-5 NA TRBV6-2/TRBV6-3 NA 16 TGTGCCAGCTGCCTCCCGCGAGGCGGTCCCCAAGAGACCCAGTACTTC CASCLPRGGPQETQYF
TRBJ1-1 many TRBV9 NA 13 TGTGCCAGCAGCCAGTTCGGGGGCACTGAAGCTTTCTTT CASSQFGGTEAFF
TRBJ2-3 medium-sized TRBV6-6 NA 15 TGTGCCAGCAGTCCCGGTTGGTATAGCACAGATACGCAGTATTTT CASSPGWYSTDTQYF
TRBJ2-4 many TRBV28 TRBD1 16 TGTGCCAGCAGTTTATACAGGGGGGAAGCCAAAAACATTCAGTACTTC CASSLYRGEAKNIQYF
TRBJ2-5 many TRBV5-5 NA 13 TGTGCCAGCAGCGGGGATAGGGGTGAGACCCAGTACTTC CASSGDRGETQYF
TRBJ1-2 many TRBV3-1 NA 16 TGTGCCAGCAGCCATCCTAGGACAGAGCCCAACTATGGCTACACCTTC CASSHPRTEPNYGYTF
TRBJ1-1 many TRBV7-9 TRBD1 15 TGTGCCAGCAGCTTCGCCGGGACAGGGGGTAGTGAAGCTTTCTTT CASSFAGTGGSEAFF
TRBJ1-5 medium-sized TRBV9 TRBD1 14 TGTGCCAGCAGCGAGACAGGGCTCGATCAGCCCCAGCATTTT CASSETGLDQPQHF
TRBJ2-5 NA TRBV3-1 TRBD1 16 TGTGCCAGCAGCCAAGGCCCGGGGACAGGGCGAGAGACCCAGTACTTC CASSQGPGTGRETQYF
TRBJ2-6 many TRBV7-9 NA 15 TGTGCCAGCAGCTTAGAGGAAGCTGGGGCCAACGTCCTGACTTTC CASSLEEAGANVLTF
TRBJ2-7 NA TRBV19 NA 16 TGTGCCAGTAGTATATGGGCGGTAGCGTCGGTCTACGAGCAGTACTTC CASSIWAVASVYEQYF
TRBJ1-2 many TRBV12-3/TRBV12-4 TRBD1 13 TGTGCCAGCCGCGGACAGGGGGCCTTTGGCTACACCTTC CASRGQGAFGYTF
TRBJ1-2 many TRBV30 NA 14 TGTGCCTGGTCCTACGGGGAAGCAAACTATGGCTACACCTTC CAWSYGEANYGYTF
TRBJ2-7 many TRBV18 TRBD1 13 TGTGCCAGCTCGAGGACAGGGGACTACGAGCAGTACTTC CASSRTGDYEQYF
TRBJ2-7 many TRBV27 NA 13 TGTGCCAGCAGTTACAGGGAGGCCTACGAGCAGTACTTC CASSYREAYEQYF
TRBJ2-2 many TRBV30 NA 16 TGTGCCTGGAAAATTACCGGGACACTCTATACCGGGGAGCTGTTTTTT CAWKITGTLYTGELFF
TRBJ2-1 many TRBV28 TRBD2 14 TGTGCCAGCAGTTCCGTCAAAGCTAGCGGGAGTCGGGTCTTC CASSSVKASGSRVF
TRBJ2-2 many TRBV7-2 NA 13 TGTGCCAGCCCAAGGCCCTTTAACGGGGAGCTGTTTTTT CASPRPFNGELFF
TRBJ2-7 NA TRBV4-3 TRBD2 17 TGCGCCAGCAGCCAAGGGACGGTCCGGGGGGGCGCGGACGAGCATTGCTTC CASSQGTVRGGADEHCF
TRBJ1-1 many TRBV5-1 NA 12 TGCGCCAGCAGACTGGGGAGGACTGAAGCTTTCTTT CASRLGRTEAFF
TRBJ2-7 few TRBV27 NA 14 TGTGCCAGCAGTTCCCGGGGCCAGCTCTACGGGCAGTACTTC CASSSRGQLYGQYF
TRBJ2-4 many TRBV28 NA 13 TGTGCCAGCAGTTCTACAGCCAAAAACATTCAGTACTTC CASSSTAKNIQYF
TRBJ1-1 many TRBV29-1 NA 11 TGCAGCGTTGAAATGAACACTGAAGCTTTCTTT CSVEMNTEAFF
TRBJ2-1 NA TRBV2 NA 14 TGTGCCAGCAGCCCGGGAAGCTCCTACAATGAGCAGTTCTTC CASSPGSSYNEQFF
TRBJ2-7 medium-sized TRBV28 NA 13 TGTGCCAGCAGTTGGAGGAAGACCTACGAGCAGTACTTC CASSWRKTYEQYF
TRBJ2-3 NA TRBV2 TRBD2 18 TGTGCCAGCAGGGGGGGGTCCATACTAGCGGGAGAAGGAGATACGCAGTATTTT CASRGGSILAGEGDTQYF
TRBJ1-1 few TRBV27 NA 11 TGTGCCAGCAGAGGAATCACTGAAGCTTTCTTT CASRGITEAFF
TRBJ1-1 many TRBV28 NA 15 TGTGCCAGCAGTTTAATTGGGGGGACGGGCACTGAAGCTTTCTTT CASSLIGGTGTEAFF
TRBJ1-6 many TRBV27 TRBD1 14 TGTGCCAGCAGTTTTGGGACAGATAATTCACCCCTCCACTTT CASSFGTDNSPLHF
TRBJ2-2 many TRBV20-1 TRBD1 15 TGCAGTGCTTCCGGGCCCGACAGGGTTCCCGGGGAGCTGTTTTTT CSASGPDRVPGELFF
TRBJ2-1 many TRBV5-1 NA 12 TGCGCCAGCAGCGCGGCCGGCAATGAGCAGTTCTTC CASSAAGNEQFF
TRBJ1-1 many TRBV7-9 NA 13 TGTGCCAGCAGCTTAATAGGGAACACTGAAGCTTTCTTT CASSLIGNTEAFF
TRBJ1-5 many TRBV2 TRBD1 14 TGTGCCAGCAGGGGACAGGGCCTCAATCAGCCCCAGCATTTT CASRGQGLNQPQHF
TRBJ2-7 many TRBV30 NA 12 TGTGCCTGGAGTGTACTAGGGAACGAGCAGTACTTC CAWSVLGNEQYF
TRBJ2-3 many TRBV7-9 NA 15 TGTGCCAGCAGCTTAGTTCTGGCTAGCACAGATACGCAGTATTTT CASSLVLASTDTQYF
TRBJ1-2 many TRBV12-3/TRBV12-4 NA 14 TGTGCCAGCAGTTTAGCAGGGCCCTCTATGCGCTACACCTTC CASSLAGPSMRYTF
TRBJ2-7 many TRBV6-2/TRBV6-3 NA 16 TGTGCCAGCAGAACGGAAAATTTGGACAAGACGAGGGAGCAGTACTTC CASRTENLDKTREQYF
TRBJ2-3 many TRBV20-1 TRBD1 16 TGCAGTGCTAGAGTAGGGGGCGGACCGAGCACAGATACGCAGTATTTT CSARVGGGPSTDTQYF